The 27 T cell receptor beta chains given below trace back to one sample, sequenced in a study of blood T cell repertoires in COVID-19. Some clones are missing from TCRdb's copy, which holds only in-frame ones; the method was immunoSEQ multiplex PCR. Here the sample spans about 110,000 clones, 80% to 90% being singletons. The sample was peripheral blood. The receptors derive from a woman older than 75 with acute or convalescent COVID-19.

The CDR3 DNA reads as TGTGCCACCAGTGACCCAGGGAAGTCCACTGAAGCTTTCTTT. Protein sequence: CATSDPGKSTEAFF. The gene calls are TRBV24-1 and TRBJ1-1; perhaps TRBD1 as D (5 bases). Germline CDR1 and CDR2: KGHDR and SFDVKD. The CDR3 has 14 residues. Trimming pared 4 bases from V and 4 bases from J, leaving 12 bases between.

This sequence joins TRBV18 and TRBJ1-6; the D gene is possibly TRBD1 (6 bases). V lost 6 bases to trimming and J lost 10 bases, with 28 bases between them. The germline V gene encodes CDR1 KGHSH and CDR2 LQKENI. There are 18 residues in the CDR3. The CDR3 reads CASSPFRGGALVESPLHF. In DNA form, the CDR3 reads TGTGCCAGCTCCCCGTTCCGAGGGGGTGCTTTGGTAGAATCACCCCTCCACTTT.

The CDR3 here is CASSYRGQGLTHTF. As DNA, the CDR3 is TGTGCCAGCAGTTACAGGGGACAGGGACTCACCCACACCTTC. This sequence joins TRBV6-5 and TRBJ1-2; 9 bases line up with TRBD1. Germline V lookup: CDR1 MNHEY, CDR2 SVGAGI. The CDR3 runs 14 residues. V lost 2 bases, J lost 12 bases, and 10 bases stayed unmatched.

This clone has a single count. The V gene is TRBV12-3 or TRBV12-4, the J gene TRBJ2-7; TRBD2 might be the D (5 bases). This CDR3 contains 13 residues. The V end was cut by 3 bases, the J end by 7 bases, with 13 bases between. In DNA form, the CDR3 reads TGTGCCAGCAGTTTTTCGGAGGTTCTTGAGCAGTACTTC. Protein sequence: CASSFSEVLEQYF.

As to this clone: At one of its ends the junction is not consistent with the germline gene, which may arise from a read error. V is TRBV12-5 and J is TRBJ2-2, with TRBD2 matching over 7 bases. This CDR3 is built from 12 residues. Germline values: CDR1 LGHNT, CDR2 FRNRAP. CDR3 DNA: TGTGCTAGTGGTTTGTCAAGCGGGAAGCTGTTTTTT. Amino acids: CASGLSSGKLFF.

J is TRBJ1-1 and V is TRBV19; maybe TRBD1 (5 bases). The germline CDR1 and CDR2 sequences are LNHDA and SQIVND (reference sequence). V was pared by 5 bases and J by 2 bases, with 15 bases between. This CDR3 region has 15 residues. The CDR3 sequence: CASSGPGVGNTEAFF. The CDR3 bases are TGTGCCAGTAGTGGGCCGGGGGTTGGAAACACTGAAGCTTTCTTT.

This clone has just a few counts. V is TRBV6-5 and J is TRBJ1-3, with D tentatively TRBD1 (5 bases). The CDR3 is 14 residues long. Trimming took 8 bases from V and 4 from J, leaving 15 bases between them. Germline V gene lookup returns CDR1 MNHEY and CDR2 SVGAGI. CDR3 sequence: CASFSQGGGNTIYF. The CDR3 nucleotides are TGTGCCAGCTTTTCTCAGGGCGGCGGAAACACCATATATTTT.

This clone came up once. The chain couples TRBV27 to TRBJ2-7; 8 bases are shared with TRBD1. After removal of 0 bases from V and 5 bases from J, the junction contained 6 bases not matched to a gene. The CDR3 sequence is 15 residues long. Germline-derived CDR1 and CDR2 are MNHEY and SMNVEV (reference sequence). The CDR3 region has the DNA TGTGCCAGCAGTTTATCCGGGCAGGGGGCCCACGAGCAGTACTTC. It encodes CASSLSGQGAHEQYF.

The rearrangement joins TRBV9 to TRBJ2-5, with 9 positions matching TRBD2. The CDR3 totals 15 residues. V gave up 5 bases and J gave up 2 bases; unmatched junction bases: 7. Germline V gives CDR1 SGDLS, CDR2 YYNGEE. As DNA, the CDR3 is TGTGCCAGCAGTAATAGCGGGGGCCTACAAGAGACCCAGTACTTC. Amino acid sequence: CASSNSGGLQETQYF.

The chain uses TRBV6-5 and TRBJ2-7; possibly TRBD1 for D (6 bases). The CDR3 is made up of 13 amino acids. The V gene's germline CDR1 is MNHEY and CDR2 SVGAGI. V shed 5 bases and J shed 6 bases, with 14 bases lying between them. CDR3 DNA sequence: TGTGCCAGCAGTCTTAACAGGGTTTCCGAGCAGTACTTC. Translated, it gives CASSLNRVSEQYF.

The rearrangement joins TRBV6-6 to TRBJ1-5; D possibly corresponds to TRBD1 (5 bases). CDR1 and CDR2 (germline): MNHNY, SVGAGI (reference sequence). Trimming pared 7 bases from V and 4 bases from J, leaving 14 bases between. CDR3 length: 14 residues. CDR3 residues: CASTGEGWNQPQHF. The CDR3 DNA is TGTGCCAGCACGGGGGAAGGGTGGAATCAGCCCCAGCATTTT.

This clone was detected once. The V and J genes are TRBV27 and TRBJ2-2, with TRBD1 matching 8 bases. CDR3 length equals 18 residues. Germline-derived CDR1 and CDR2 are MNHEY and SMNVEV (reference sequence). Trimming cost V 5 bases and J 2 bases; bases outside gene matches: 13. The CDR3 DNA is TGTGCCAGCAGTCTAAGGACAGGGAGTTTAATAAACACCGGGGAGCTGTTTTTT. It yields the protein CASSLRTGSLINTGELFF.

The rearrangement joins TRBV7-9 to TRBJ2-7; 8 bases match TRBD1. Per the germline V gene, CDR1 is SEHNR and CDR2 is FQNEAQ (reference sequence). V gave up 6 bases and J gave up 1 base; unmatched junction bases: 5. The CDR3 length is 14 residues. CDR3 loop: CASRGTGGSYEQYF. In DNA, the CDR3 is TGTGCCAGCAGGGGTACAGGGGGTTCCTACGAGCAGTACTTC.

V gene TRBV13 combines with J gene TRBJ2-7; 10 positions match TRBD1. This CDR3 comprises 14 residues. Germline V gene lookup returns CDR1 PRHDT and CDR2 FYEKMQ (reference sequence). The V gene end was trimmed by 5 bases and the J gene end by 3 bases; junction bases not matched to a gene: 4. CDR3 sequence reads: CASSPRDRGYEQYF. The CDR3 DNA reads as TGTGCCAGCAGCCCGCGGGACAGGGGCTACGAGCAGTACTTC.

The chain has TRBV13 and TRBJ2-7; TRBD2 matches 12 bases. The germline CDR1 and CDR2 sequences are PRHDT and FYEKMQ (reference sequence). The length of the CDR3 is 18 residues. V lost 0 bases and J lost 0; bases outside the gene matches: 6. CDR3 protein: CASSLGLAGGLTSYEQYF. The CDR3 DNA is TGTGCCAGCAGCTTAGGACTAGCGGGGGGACTTACCTCCTACGAGCAGTACTTC.

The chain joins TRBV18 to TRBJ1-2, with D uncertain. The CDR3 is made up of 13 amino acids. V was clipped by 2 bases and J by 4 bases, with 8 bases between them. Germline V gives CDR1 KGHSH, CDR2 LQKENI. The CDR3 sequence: CASSPTEGYGYTF. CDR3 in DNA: TGTGCCAGCTCACCAACGGAGGGCTATGGCTACACCTTC.

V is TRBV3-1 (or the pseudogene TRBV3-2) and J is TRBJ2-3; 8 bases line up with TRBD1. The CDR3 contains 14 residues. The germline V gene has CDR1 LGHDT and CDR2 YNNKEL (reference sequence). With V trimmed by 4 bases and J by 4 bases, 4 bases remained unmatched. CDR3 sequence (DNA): TGTGCCAGCAGCCTGGACAGGGTAGCAGATACGCAGTATTTT. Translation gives CASSLDRVADTQYF.

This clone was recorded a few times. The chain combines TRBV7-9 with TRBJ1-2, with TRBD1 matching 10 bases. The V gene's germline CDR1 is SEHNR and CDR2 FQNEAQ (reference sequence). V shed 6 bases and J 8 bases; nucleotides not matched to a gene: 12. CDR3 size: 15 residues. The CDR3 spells CASRRGGTGVGGYTF. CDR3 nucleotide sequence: TGTGCCAGCAGAAGAGGCGGGACAGGGGTGGGCGGCTACACCTTC.

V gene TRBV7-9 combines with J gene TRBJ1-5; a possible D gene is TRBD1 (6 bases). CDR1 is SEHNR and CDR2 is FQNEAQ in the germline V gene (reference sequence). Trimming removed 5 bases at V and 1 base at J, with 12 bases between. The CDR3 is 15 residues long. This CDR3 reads CASSAGAQSNQPQHF. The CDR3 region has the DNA TGTGCCAGCAGCGCGGGGGCGCAGAGCAATCAGCCCCAGCATTTT.

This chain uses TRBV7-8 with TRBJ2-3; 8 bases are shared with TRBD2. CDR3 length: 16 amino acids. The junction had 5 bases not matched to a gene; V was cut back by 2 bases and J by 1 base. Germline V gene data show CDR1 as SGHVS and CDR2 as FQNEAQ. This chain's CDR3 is CASSLSGGGRTDTQYF. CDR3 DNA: TGTGCCAGCAGCTTATCAGGCGGGGGGCGCACAGATACGCAGTATTTT.

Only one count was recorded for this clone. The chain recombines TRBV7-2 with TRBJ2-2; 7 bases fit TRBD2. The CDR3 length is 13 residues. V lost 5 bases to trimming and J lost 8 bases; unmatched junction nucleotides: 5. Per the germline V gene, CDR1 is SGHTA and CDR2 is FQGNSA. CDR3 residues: CASSPWTRGELFF. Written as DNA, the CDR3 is TGTGCCAGCAGCCCCTGGACTAGGGGGGAGCTGTTTTTT.

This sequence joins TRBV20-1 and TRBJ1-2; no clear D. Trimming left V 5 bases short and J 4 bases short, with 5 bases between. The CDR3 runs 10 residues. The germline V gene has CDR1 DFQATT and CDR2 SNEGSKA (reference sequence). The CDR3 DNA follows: TGCAGTGCTGGTAGCTATGGCTACACCTTC. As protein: CSAGSYGYTF.

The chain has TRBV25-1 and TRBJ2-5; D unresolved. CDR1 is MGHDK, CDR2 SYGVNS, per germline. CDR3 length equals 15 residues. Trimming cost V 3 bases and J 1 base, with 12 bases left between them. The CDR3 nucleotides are TGTGCCAGCAGTGAGGTCTCGACACCCCAAGAGACCCAGTACTTC. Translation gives CASSEVSTPQETQYF.

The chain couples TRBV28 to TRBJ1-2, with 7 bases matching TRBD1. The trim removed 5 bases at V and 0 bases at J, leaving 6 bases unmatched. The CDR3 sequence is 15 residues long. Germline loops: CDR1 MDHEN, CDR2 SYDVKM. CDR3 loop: CASSLPGQSNYGYTF. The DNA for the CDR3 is TGTGCCAGCAGTCTTCCGGGACAGTCTAACTATGGCTACACCTTC.

The CDR3 reads CASSLVGQGLGGYTF. CDR3 sequence (DNA): TGTGCCAGCAGCTTAGTCGGACAGGGCCTCGGTGGCTACACCTTC. The genes are TRBV7-9 and TRBJ1-2; 8 bases fit TRBD1. The V segment lost 1 base and the J segment 7 bases; nucleotides outside the gene matches: 8. The germline V gene encodes CDR1 SEHNR and CDR2 FQNEAQ (reference sequence). This CDR3 contains 15 residues.

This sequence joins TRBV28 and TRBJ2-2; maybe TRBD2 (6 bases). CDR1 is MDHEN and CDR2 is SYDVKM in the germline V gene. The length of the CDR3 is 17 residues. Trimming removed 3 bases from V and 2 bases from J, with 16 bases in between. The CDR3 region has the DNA TGTGCCAGCAGTTTTTTGGGCCCCGGGAGAAACACCGGGGAGCTGTTTTTT. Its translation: CASSFLGPGRNTGELFF.

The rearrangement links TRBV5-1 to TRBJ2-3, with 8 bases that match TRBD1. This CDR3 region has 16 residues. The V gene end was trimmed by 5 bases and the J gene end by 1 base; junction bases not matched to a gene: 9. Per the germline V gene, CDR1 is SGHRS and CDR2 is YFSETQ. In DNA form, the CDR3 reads TGCGCCAGCAGTCGGACAGGGAGCGGTGGCACAGATACGCAGTATTTT. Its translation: CASSRTGSGGTDTQYF.